This T cell receptor (beta chain) was identified during a study of PD-1 blockade in classical Hodgkin lymphoma. Study-wide results and limits: CD4+ TCR diversity, unlike CD8+, rose significantly by C4D1. Newly diagnosed patients had diversity similar to the baseline diversity of complete responders.

In germline, CDR1 is KGHSH, CDR2 LQKENI. This CDR3 is built from 14 residues. With 6 bases removed from V and 2 bases from J, the gap between germline ends came to 13 bases. Regarding this clone: Its antigen is undetermined.

Using immunoSEQ multiplex PCR, the repertoire was profiled, and TCRdb retains in-frame clones only, with some absent. The top ten hold approximately 25% of the sample, which has 15,000 or so clones, about four fifths seen once. Every single patient, without exception, relapsed after autologous stem cell transplantation, and brentuximab vedotin exposure varied. Best responses were complete response, partial response or progressive disease. The receptor's source is a human donor with classical Hodgkin lymphoma. The chain has TRBV18 and TRBJ1-1, with D hard to call. Material: peripheral blood mononuclear cells (PBMCs), obtained before the second cycle of nivolumab. The CDR3 sequence: CASSIELLNTEAFF. CDR3 DNA: TGTGCCAGCTCGATTGAGCTGTTAAACACTGAAGCTTTCTTT.